These T cell receptor beta chains were read from a single sample in a study of T cells in tumors after PD-1 blockade. Method: immunoSEQ multiplex PCR; TCRdb's copy keeps in-frame clones and lacks some. The table has 45,000 to 60,000 clones, 70% to 85% seen once. Sample: PBMCs, taken before anti-PD-1 therapy. The receptors derive from a human donor with advanced basal cell or squamous cell carcinoma (not recorded which). CDR3s include the opening cysteine and the closing phenylalanine or tryptophan. D genes are given only for firm matches. Clone sizes are given selectively: once, few, many, or a class where the clone is expanded.

CDR3 protein,CDR3 DNA,V gene,D gene,J gene,clone size
CASSLYGVGYNEQFF,TGTGCCAGCAGTTTATACGGAGTGGGCTACAATGAGCAGTTCTTC,TRBV27,NA,TRBJ2-1,NA
CASSLRRTSGSGNEQFF,TGTGCCAGCAGCTTAAGACGGACTAGCGGGAGTGGTAATGAGCAGTTCTTC,TRBV7-2,TRBD2,TRBJ2-1,NA
CASSELPGSGFF,TGTGCCAGCAGTGAACTCCCAGGCTCGGGGTTCTTC,TRBV2,NA,TRBJ2-1,NA
CASSLEWGAEAFF,TGTGCCAGCAGCTTAGAGTGGGGGGCTGAAGCTTTCTTT,TRBV7-3,NA,TRBJ1-1,NA
CASSLQGKLFF,TGTGCCAGCAGCTTACAGGGAAAACTGTTTTTT,TRBV7-6,NA,TRBJ1-4,few
CASSQDMGGGQPQHF,TGCGCCAGCAGCCAAGATATGGGGGGCGGGCAGCCCCAGCATTTT,TRBV4-1,NA,TRBJ1-5,NA
CASSRDPGLNTEAFF,TGTGCCAGCAGCCGGGATCCCGGATTGAACACTGAAGCTTTCTTT,TRBV18,NA,TRBJ1-1,NA
CATSGLTGFRVYEQYF,TGTGCCACCAGTGGCTTGACAGGGTTTAGGGTTTACGAGCAGTACTTC,TRBV24-1,TRBD1,TRBJ2-7,NA
CASSLGQGVDGGYTF,TGTGCCAGCAGTTTGGGACAGGGTGTTGACGGTGGCTACACCTTC,TRBV27,TRBD1,TRBJ1-2,NA
CASSVPGQGVDEQYF,TGTGCCAGCAGCGTACCGGGACAGGGGGTCGACGAGCAGTACTTC,TRBV7-9,TRBD1,TRBJ2-7,once
CASTSRRGGNTDTQYF,TGTGCCAGTACTTCACGACGGGGTGGGAATACCGATACGCAGTATTTT,TRBV19,NA,TRBJ2-3,NA
CASSHTRQENLYGYTF,TGTGCCAGCAGCCACACTAGACAGGAAAACCTGTATGGCTACACCTTC,TRBV3-1/TRBV3-2,NA,TRBJ1-2,NA
CASSRDFYSTDTQYF,TGTGCCAGCAGCCGTGACTTCTATTCCACAGATACGCAGTATTTT,TRBV14,NA,TRBJ2-3,NA
CASSDRLADWDTQYF,TGTGCCAGCAGTGACCGACTAGCCGACTGGGATACGCAGTATTTT,TRBV5-5,TRBD2,TRBJ2-3,once
CAISYQTGLYNEQFF,TGTGCCATCAGCTACCAGACAGGGCTCTACAATGAGCAGTTCTTC,TRBV10-3,TRBD1,TRBJ2-1,NA
CASSSNTGAPYEQYF,TGTGCCAGCAGCTCTAATACGGGAGCCCCTTACGAGCAGTACTTC,TRBV7-9,NA,TRBJ2-7,many
CASILSVAGEIYEQYF,TGTGCCAGCATCCTGTCTGTGGCGGGAGAAATCTACGAGCAGTACTTC,TRBV5-4,TRBD2,TRBJ2-7,NA
CASTGTGELFF,TGTGCCAGCACCGGCACCGGGGAGCTGTTTTTT,TRBV2,NA,TRBJ2-2,many
CASSEHPPGRTNEKLFF,TGTGCCAGCAGTGAACATCCCCCGGGGCGCACTAATGAAAAACTGTTTTTT,TRBV6-1,NA,TRBJ1-4,NA
CASSPQAGNSGNTIYF,TGTGCCAGCAGCCCCCAAGCGGGGAACTCCGGAAACACCATATATTTT,TRBV7-2,NA,TRBJ1-3,NA
CASRPLAGGPNEQFF,TGTGCCAGCAGACCCCTAGCGGGAGGGCCGAATGAGCAGTTCTTC,TRBV6-4,TRBD2,TRBJ2-1,NA
CASSKGQGVNNEQFF,TGCGCCAGCAGCAAGGGACAGGGGGTAAACAATGAGCAGTTCTTC,TRBV5-1,TRBD1,TRBJ2-1,NA
CASSSDFGYNEQFF,TGTGCCAGCAGTTCCGACTTCGGGTACAATGAGCAGTTCTTC,TRBV27,NA,TRBJ2-1,NA
CASSPGRGTGEVYGYTF,TGTGCCAGCAGCCCAGGGCGGGGGACAGGGGAGGTCTATGGCTACACCTTC,TRBV7-3,TRBD1,TRBJ1-2,NA
CASTSLWAAGGNEQFF,TGTGCCAGCACCTCCCTCTGGGCCGCGGGGGGCAATGAGCAGTTCTTC,TRBV28,TRBD2,TRBJ2-1,once
CASSLTDSGNTIYF,TGTGCCAGCAGTTTAACAGATTCTGGAAACACCATATATTTT,TRBV6-5,NA,TRBJ1-3,NA
CASSLLLGGSQPQHF,TGTGCCAGCAGTCTACTCTTGGGGGGGAGTCAGCCCCAGCATTTT,TRBV28,NA,TRBJ1-5,once
CASSLAGERFF,TGCGCCAGCAGCTTAGCGGGAGAAAGGTTCTTC,TRBV5-1,TRBD2,TRBJ2-1,NA
CASSPPRNTGELFF,TGTGCCAGCAGCCCCCCGAGGAACACCGGGGAGCTGTTTTTT,TRBV5-4,NA,TRBJ2-2,NA
CASSFSKGGYTF,TGTGCCAGCAGCTTCAGTAAAGGCGGCTACACCTTC,TRBV7-9,NA,TRBJ1-2,NA